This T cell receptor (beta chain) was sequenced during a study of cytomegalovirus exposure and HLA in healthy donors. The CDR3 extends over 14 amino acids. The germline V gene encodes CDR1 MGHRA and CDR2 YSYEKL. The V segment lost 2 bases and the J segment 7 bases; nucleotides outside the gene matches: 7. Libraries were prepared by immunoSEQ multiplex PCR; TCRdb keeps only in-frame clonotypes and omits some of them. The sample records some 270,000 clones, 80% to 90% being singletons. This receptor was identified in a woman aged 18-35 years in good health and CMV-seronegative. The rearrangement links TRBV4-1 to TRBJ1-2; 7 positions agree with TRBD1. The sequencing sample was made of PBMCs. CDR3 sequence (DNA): TGCGCCAGCAGCCAATTAGAGGGGGCGCTTGGCTACACCTTC. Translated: CASSQLEGALGYTF.